Listed below are T cell receptor beta chains from one sample, sequenced in a study of blood T cell repertoires in COVID-19. Using immunoSEQ multiplex PCR, the repertoire was profiled, and TCRdb retains in-frame clones only, with some absent. The data show roughly 100,000 clones, roughly 76% seen once. The sample comprised peripheral blood. The receptor source for this set is a woman in her 70s with acute or convalescent COVID-19. CDR3s include the opening cysteine and the closing phenylalanine or tryptophan. The D gene is left open where the match is weak. The listing skips clone size in some rows; elsewhere it reads once, few, many or a size class.

d_call	j_call	v_call	clone_size	cdr3_aa	cdr3_nt
TRBD1	TRBJ1-4	TRBV28	.	CASSPQGWNEKLFF	TGTGCCAGCAGTCCACAGGGGTGGAATGAAAAACTGTTTTTT
TRBD2	TRBJ2-1	TRBV7-2	.	CASSQLAGVYNEQFF	TGTGCCAGCAGCCAACTAGCGGGGGTCTACAATGAGCAGTTCTTC
.	TRBJ2-5	TRBV19	.	CASSMEGLGTQYF	TGTGCCAGTAGTATGGAGGGGCTAGGGACCCAGTACTTC
TRBD1	TRBJ1-1	TRBV3-1/TRBV3-2	.	CASRTGTGGRGTEAFF	TGTGCCAGCAGAACCGGGACAGGGGGCCGGGGCACTGAAGCTTTCTTT
.	TRBJ2-7	TRBV10-1	.	CASSSGRGREQYF	TGCGCCAGCAGTTCGGGTAGAGGGCGCGAGCAGTACTTC
.	TRBJ1-5	TRBV6-2/TRBV6-3	.	CASSYSGVFGVNQPQHF	TGTGCCAGCAGTTACTCGGGAGTCTTTGGAGTAAATCAGCCCCAGCATTTT
TRBD1	TRBJ2-7	TRBV7-8	.	CASSHGDRGYEQYF	TGTGCCAGCAGCCACGGGGACAGGGGGTACGAGCAGTACTTC
.	TRBJ2-3	TRBV6-5	once	CASSVGPSADTQYF	TGTGCCAGCAGCGTCGGCCCTAGCGCAGATACGCAGTATTTT
TRBD2	TRBJ2-2	TRBV5-1	.	CASSLAGDYSTGELFF	TGCGCCAGCAGCTTGGCCGGGGACTACTCCACCGGGGAGCTGTTTTTT
.	TRBJ2-3	TRBV18	once	CASGVSGDTDTQYF	TGTGCCAGCGGGGTTAGCGGCGACACAGATACGCAGTATTTT
.	TRBJ2-1	TRBV5-6	.	CASSFTGTSSYNEQFF	TGTGCCAGCAGTTTTACAGGGACGAGCTCCTACAATGAGCAGTTCTTC
.	TRBJ2-4	TRBV7-8	.	CASSPRGLNGGANIQYF	TGTGCCAGCAGCCCCCGGGGCCTTAATGGCGGGGCAAACATTCAGTACTTC
TRBD1	TRBJ1-2	TRBV19	few	CASSIGQGYSSSNYGYTF	TGTGCCAGTAGTATAGGACAGGGATATAGCTCCTCTAACTATGGCTACACCTTC
TRBD1	TRBJ1-1	TRBV23-1	once	CASSQLEEHRGTEAFF	TGCGCCAGCAGTCAACTAGAAGAACACAGGGGTACTGAAGCTTTCTTT
.	TRBJ1-1	TRBV9	.	CASSAENTEAFF	TGTGCCAGCAGCGCAGAGAACACTGAAGCTTTCTTT
.	TRBJ1-3	TRBV11-2	.	CASSLFTGNTIYF	TGTGCCAGCAGCTTGTTCACTGGAAACACCATATATTTT
TRBD2	TRBJ2-1	TRBV3-1/TRBV3-2	.	CASSSQAGEKGSYNEQFF	TGTGCCAGCAGCTCGCAAGCGGGAGAGAAAGGTTCCTACAATGAGCAGTTCTTC
.	TRBJ2-1	TRBV27	.	CASSRPPLVNEQFF	TGTGCCAGCAGCCGACCCCCTCTAGTGAATGAGCAGTTCTTC
.	TRBJ2-1	TRBV5-4	.	CASGMGQPFSYNEQFF	TGTGCCAGCGGAATGGGACAACCTTTCTCCTACAATGAGCAGTTCTTC
.	TRBJ1-1	TRBV6-2/TRBV6-3	.	CASSRGGGANTEAFF	TGTGCCAGCAGCCGCGGTGGGGGGGCGAACACTGAAGCTTTCTTT
.	TRBJ1-2	TRBV7-9	.	CASSPGSAVEGGYTF	TGTGCCAGCAGCCCTGGTAGCGCGGTGGAAGGTGGCTACACCTTC
TRBD1	TRBJ1-2	TRBV10-3	.	CAISEGTGISYTF	TGTGCCATCAGTGAAGGGACAGGGATTAGCTACACCTTC
.	TRBJ1-1	TRBV19	.	CASSSTGFASTEAFF	TGTGCCAGTAGTTCTACAGGGTTCGCGAGCACTGAAGCTTTCTTT
TRBD2	TRBJ2-2	TRBV23-1	.	CASSHNLSGGDTGELFF	TGCGCCAGCAGTCATAACCTTAGCGGGGGAGACACCGGGGAGCTGTTTTTT
TRBD1	TRBJ1-4	TRBV11-2	.	CASSWTGGELFF	TGTGCCAGCAGCTGGACAGGGGGCGAACTGTTTTTT
.	TRBJ2-3	TRBV10-1	.	CASSEGTPADTQYF	TGCGCCAGCAGTGAGGGGACTCCCGCGGATACGCAGTATTTT
.	TRBJ2-7	TRBV19	few	CASSIVIADEQYF	TGTGCCAGTAGTATCGTGATAGCAGACGAGCAGTACTTC
.	TRBJ2-6	TRBV19	.	CASSNTGAGANVLTF	TGTGCCAGTAGTAATACAGGAGCTGGGGCCAACGTCCTGACTTTC
TRBD2	TRBJ2-3	TRBV4-3	.	CASSQDPLSGSTDTQYF	TGCGCCAGCAGCCAAGATCCACTTAGCGGGTCCACAGATACGCAGTATTTT
.	TRBJ2-3	TRBV7-2	.	CASSSPRSRTDTQYF	TGTGCCAGCAGCTCCCCGAGGTCCCGGACAGATACGCAGTATTTT
.	TRBJ2-3	TRBV7-2	.	CASSLLSGGGTDTQYF	TGTGCCAGCAGCTTATTAAGCGGAGGCGGCACAGATACGCAGTATTTT
.	TRBJ2-7	TRBV7-2	few	CASSLALTYEQYF	TGTGCCAGCAGCTTAGCCTTAACCTACGAGCAGTACTTC
TRBD1	TRBJ1-5	TRBV6-2/TRBV6-3	.	CASSYSSAGGYNQPQHF	TGTGCCAGCAGTTACTCCTCCGCAGGGGGATACAATCAGCCCCAGCATTTT
TRBD2	TRBJ2-7	TRBV5-1	.	CASSLTTSGGYEQYF	TGCGCCAGCAGCTTGACGACTAGCGGGGGCTACGAGCAGTACTTC
.	TRBJ1-5	TRBV6-2/TRBV6-3	few	CASSYSGGNQPQHF	TGTGCCAGCAGTTACTCGGGGGGAAATCAGCCCCAGCATTTT
.	TRBJ1-4	TRBV7-2	.	CASSVDSTINEKLFF	TGTGCCAGCAGCGTGGACTCCACCATAAATGAAAAACTGTTTTTT
.	TRBJ2-2	TRBV5-5	.	CASRRQGATGELFF	TGTGCCAGCAGGCGGCAGGGTGCCACCGGGGAGCTGTTTTTT
.	TRBJ2-2	TRBV7-3	few	CASSLSGQGITGELFF	TGTGCCAGCAGCTTATCGGGTCAGGGGATCACCGGGGAGCTGTTTTTT
.	TRBJ2-6	TRBV5-1	.	CASSLVLPGSGANVLTF	TGCGCCAGCAGCTTGGTATTACCGGGCTCTGGGGCCAACGTCCTGACTTTC
.	TRBJ2-1	TRBV10-3	.	CAISAAGWPGQFF	TGTGCCATCAGTGCGGCGGGATGGCCCGGGCAGTTCTTC
.	TRBJ1-5	TRBV19	.	CASSIPQGSNQPQHF	TGTGCCAGTAGTATTCCACAGGGTAGCAATCAGCCCCAGCATTTT
.	TRBJ1-2	TRBV12-3/TRBV12-4	.	CASSRGTAYGYTF	TGTGCCAGCAGTCGTGGGACTGCCTATGGCTACACCTTC
.	TRBJ2-7	TRBV6-2/TRBV6-3	once	CASSPPNYEQYF	TGTGCCAGCAGCCCCCCCAACTACGAGCAGTACTTC
TRBD1	TRBJ2-3	TRBV19	.	CASTGQGYTDTQYF	TGTGCCAGTACCGGACAGGGATACACAGATACGCAGTATTTT
TRBD2	TRBJ2-1	TRBV2	few	CASRTGLAGGVNEQFF	TGTGCCAGCAGGACAGGACTAGCGGGAGGGGTGAATGAGCAGTTCTTC
TRBD1	TRBJ1-2	TRBV7-9	.	CASSLAGTASSGYTF	TGTGCCAGCAGCTTAGCTGGGACAGCCTCCTCTGGCTACACCTTC
TRBD2	TRBJ2-7	TRBV28	.	CASSLLAGGTAGEQYF	TGTGCCAGCAGTCTACTAGCGGGAGGTACGGCTGGCGAGCAGTACTTC
TRBD1	TRBJ1-3	TRBV3-1/TRBV3-2	.	CASSQPGQGAGNTIYF	TGTGCCAGCAGCCAACCCGGACAGGGGGCTGGAAACACCATATATTTT
.	TRBJ2-5	TRBV7-8	.	CASSLRILTETQYF	TGTGCCAGCAGCTTGCGGATCTTGACCGAGACCCAGTACTTC
.	TRBJ2-1	TRBV6-5	once	CASSQDNSGLEQFF	TGTGCCAGCAGCCAGGATAACTCAGGCCTGGAGCAGTTCTTC